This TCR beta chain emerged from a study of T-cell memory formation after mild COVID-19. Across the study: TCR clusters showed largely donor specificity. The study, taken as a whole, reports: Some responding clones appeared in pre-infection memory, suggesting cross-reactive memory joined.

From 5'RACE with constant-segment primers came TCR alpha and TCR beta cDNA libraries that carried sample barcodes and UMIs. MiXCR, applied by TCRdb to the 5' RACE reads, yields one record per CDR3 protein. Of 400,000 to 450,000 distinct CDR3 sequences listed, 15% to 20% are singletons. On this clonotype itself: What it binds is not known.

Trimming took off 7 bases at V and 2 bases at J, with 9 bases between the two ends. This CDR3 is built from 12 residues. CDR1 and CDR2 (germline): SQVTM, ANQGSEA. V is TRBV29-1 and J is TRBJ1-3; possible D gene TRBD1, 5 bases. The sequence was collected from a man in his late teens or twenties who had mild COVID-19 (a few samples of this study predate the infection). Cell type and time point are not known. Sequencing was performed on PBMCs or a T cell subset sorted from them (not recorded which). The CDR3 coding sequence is TGCAGCGCAGGGACGACTGGAAACACCATATATTTT. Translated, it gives CSAGTTGNTIYF.